What follows describes a single T cell receptor (beta chain). Its antigen is undetermined. An end of the junction does not agree with germline; a read error may underlie this. Sorting selected naive CD8 T cells with a CD8+CD4-CCR7+CD45RA+ phenotype. This sample is drawn from a study of molecular identifiers for immune sequencing clone quantification. Background on the study: Five portions were made in replicates from RNA of approximately 22,000 or 94,000 naive CD8 cells, and four underwent sequencing. Points from the study as a whole: Clonotypes topping 20 RNA copies carried over 97% of effector molecules but under 1% of naive ones.

The CDR3 has 16 amino acids. The bulk TCR libraries were made with methods described before and with listed TCR primers. TCRdb analysed the PCR reads with MiXCR anew, one entry per CDR3 protein. The data hold 45,000 to 60,000 distinct CDR3 sequences, with 36% observed a single time. The sequencing sample was made of naive CD8+ T cells from blood, with Jurkat cell RNA spiked in. Subset of the sample: FACS-sorted CD8+CD4-CCR7+CD45RA+ naive T cells. This TCR derives from a human donor in good health. Some libraries in this study had Jurkat cell RNA spiked in. The chain joins TRBV23-1 to TRBJ1-4; no clear D gene. TRBV23-1 is treated as an ORF (open reading frame) with a function not yet certain. Here the CDR3 reads CASCQSKRQNNEKLFF. In nucleotides, the CDR3 is TGCGCCAGCTGTCAATCGAAACGGCAAAATAATGAAAAACTGTTTTTT.